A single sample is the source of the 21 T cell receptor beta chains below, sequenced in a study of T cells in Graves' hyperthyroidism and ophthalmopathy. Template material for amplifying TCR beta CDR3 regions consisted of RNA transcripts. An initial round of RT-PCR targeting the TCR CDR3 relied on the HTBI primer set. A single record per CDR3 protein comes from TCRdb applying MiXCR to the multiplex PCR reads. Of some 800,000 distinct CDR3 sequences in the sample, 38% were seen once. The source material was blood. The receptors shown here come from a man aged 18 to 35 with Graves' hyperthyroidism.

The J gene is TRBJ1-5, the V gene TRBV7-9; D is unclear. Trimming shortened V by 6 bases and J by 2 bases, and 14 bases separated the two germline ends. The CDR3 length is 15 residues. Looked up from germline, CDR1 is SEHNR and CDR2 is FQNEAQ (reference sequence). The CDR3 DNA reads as TGTGCCAGCAGTTCGTTCACATCGGGCAATCAGCCCCAGCATTTT. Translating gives CASSSFTSGNQPQHF.

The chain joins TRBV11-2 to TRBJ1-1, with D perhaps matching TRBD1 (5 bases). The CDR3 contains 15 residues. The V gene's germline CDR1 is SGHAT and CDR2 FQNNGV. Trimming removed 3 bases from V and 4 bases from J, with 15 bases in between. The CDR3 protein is CASSLRGREGTEAFF. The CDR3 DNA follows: TGTGCCAGCAGCTTGAGGGGCAGGGAGGGCACTGAAGCTTTCTTT.

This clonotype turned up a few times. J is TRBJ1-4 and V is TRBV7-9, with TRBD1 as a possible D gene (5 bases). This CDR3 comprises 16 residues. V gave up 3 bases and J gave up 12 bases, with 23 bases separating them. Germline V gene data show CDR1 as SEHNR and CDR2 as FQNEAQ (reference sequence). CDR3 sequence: CASSFIETAENEELFF. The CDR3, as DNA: TGTGCCAGCAGCTTTATCGAGACAGCAGAGAATGAGGAACTGTTTTTT.

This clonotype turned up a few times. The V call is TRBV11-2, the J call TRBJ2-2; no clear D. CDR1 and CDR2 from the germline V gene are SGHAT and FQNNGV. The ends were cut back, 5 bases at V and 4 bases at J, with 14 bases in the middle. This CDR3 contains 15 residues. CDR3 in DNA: TGTGCCAGCAGCCCACTACTACCGGGCACCGGGGAGCTGTTTTTT. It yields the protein CASSPLLPGTGELFF.

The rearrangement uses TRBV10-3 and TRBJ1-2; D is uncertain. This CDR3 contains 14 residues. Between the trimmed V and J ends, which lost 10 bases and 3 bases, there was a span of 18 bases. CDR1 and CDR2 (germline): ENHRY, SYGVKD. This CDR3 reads CASSRSGGDYGYTF. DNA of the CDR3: TGTGCCAGCAGCAGGTCCGGTGGCGACTATGGCTACACCTTC.

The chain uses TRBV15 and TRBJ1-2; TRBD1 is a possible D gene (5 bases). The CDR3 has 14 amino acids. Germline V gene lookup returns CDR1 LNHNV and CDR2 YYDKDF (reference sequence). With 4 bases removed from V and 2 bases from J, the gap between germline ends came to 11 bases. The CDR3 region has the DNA TGTGCCACCAGCACAGAACAGGCCAACTATGGCTACACCTTC. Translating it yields CATSTEQANYGYTF.

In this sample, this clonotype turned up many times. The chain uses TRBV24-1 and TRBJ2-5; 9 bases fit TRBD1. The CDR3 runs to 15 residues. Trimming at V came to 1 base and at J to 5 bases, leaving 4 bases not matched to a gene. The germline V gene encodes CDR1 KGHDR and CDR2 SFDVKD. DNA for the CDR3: TGTGCCACCAGTGATTTAGGGACAGGGCGGGAGACCCAGTACTTC. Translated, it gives CATSDLGTGRETQYF.

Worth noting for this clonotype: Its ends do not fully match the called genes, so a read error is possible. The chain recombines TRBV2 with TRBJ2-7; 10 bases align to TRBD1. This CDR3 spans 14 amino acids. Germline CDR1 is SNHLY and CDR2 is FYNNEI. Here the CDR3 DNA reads TGCGCCAGCAGCCAAGGGACAGGGGCGGTCGAGCAGTACTTC. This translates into CASSQGTGAVEQYF.

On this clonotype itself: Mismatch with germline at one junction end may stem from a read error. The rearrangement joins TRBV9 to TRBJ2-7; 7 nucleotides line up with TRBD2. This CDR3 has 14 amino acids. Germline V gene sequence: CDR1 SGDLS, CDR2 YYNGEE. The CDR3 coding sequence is TGTGCCAGCAGCGCACGGGACTACCCCTACGGGCAGTACTTC. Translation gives CASSARDYPYGQYF.

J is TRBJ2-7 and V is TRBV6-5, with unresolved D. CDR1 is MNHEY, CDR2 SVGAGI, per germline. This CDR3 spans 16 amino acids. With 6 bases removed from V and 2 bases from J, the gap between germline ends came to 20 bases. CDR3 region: CASSPSWGRNTYEQYF. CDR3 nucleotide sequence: TGTGCCAGCAGCCCATCGTGGGGAAGGAACACCTACGAGCAGTACTTC.

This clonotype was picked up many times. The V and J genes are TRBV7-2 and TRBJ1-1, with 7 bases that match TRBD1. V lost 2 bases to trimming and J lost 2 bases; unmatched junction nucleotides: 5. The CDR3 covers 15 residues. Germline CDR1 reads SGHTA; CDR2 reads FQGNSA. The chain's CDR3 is CASSLYGTVNTEAFF. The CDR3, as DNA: TGTGCCAGCAGCTTATACGGGACAGTCAACACTGAAGCTTTCTTT.

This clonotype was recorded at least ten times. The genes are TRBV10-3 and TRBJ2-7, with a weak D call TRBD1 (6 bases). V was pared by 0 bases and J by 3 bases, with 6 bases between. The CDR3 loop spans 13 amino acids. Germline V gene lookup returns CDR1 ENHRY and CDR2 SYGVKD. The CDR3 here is CAISESDSYEQYF. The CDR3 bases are TGTGCCATCAGTGAGTCGGACAGCTACGAGCAGTACTTC.

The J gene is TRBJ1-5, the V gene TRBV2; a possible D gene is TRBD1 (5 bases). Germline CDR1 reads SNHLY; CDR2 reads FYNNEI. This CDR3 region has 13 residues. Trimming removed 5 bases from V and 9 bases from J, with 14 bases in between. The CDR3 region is CASSLSGTAPQHF. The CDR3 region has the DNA TGTGCCAGCAGTTTATCGGGGACGGCGCCCCAGCATTTT.

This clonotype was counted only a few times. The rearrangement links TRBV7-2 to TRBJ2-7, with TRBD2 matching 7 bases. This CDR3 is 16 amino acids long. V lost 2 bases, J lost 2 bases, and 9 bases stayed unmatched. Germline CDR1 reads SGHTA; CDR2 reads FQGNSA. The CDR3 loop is CASSLLSGASPYEQYF. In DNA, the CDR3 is TGTGCCAGCAGCTTACTAAGCGGGGCCTCTCCCTACGAGCAGTACTTC. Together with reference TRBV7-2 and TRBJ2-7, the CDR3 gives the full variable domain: GAGVSQSPSNKVTEKGKDVELRCDPISGHTALYWYRQSLGQGLEFLIYFQGNSAPDKSGLPSDRFSAERTGGSVSTLTIQRTQQEDSAVYLCASSLLSGASPYEQYFGPGTRLTVT.

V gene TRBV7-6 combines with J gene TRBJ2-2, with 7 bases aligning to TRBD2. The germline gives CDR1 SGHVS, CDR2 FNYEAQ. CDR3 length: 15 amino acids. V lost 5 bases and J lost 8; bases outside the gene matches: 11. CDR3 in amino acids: CASSALAATMGELFF. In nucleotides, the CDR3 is TGTGCCAGCAGCGCCCTAGCGGCAACCATGGGGGAGCTGTTTTTT.

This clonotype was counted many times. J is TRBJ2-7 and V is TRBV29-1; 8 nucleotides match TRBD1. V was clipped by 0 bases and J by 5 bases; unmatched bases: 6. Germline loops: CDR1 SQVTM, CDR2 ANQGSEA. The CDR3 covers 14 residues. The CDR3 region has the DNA TGCAGCGTTGAAGATCGGGACAGGTCGCACGAGCAGTACTTC. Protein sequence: CSVEDRDRSHEQYF.

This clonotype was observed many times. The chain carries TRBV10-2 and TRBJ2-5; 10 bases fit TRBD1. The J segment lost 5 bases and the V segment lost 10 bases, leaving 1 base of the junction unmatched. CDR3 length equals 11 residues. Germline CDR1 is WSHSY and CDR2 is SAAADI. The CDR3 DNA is TGCGCCACGGGACAGGGGGAGACCCAGTACTTC. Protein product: CATGQGETQYF.

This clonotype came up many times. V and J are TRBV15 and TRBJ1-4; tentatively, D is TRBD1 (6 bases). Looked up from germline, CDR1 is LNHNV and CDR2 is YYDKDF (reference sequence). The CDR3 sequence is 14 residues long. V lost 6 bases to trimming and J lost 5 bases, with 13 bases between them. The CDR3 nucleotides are TGTGCCACCAGGGCAGGGGCCGGAAATGAAAAACTGTTTTTT. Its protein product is CATRAGAGNEKLFF.

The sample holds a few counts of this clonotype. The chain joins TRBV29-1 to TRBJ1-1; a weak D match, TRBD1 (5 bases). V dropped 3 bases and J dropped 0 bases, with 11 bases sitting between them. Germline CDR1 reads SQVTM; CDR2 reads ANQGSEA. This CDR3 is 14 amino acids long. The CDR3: CSVDPGSMNTEAFF. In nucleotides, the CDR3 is TGCAGCGTTGACCCAGGGTCCATGAACACTGAAGCTTTCTTT.

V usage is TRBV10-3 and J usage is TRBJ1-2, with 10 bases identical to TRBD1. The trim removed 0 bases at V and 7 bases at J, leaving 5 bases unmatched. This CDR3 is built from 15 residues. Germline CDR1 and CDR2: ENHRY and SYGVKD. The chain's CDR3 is CAISESGDRGSGYTF. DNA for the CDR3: TGTGCCATCAGTGAGTCCGGGGACAGGGGAAGTGGCTACACCTTC.

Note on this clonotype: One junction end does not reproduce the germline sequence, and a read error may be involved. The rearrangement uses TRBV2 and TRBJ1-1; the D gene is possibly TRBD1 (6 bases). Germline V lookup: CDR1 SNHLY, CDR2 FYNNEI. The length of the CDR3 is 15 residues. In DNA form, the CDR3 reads TGTGCCAGCAGTGAGAGAAAACAGGGTTTAGCTGGAGCTTCCTTT. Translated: CASSERKQGLAGASF.